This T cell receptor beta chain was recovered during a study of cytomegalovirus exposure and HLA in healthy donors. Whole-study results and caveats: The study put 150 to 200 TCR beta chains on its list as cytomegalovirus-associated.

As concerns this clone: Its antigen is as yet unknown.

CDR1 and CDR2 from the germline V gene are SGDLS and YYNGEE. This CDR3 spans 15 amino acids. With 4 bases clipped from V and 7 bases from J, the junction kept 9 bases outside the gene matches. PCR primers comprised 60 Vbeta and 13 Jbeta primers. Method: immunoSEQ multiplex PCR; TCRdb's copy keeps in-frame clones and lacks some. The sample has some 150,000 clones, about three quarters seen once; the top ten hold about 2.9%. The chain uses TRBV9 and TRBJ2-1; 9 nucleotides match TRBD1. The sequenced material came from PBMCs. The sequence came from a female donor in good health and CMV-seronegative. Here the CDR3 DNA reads TGTGCCAGCAGCCGTCGGGACAGGGTAAATAATGAGCAGTTCTTC. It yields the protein CASSRRDRVNNEQFF.